The following is a T cell receptor (beta chain) sequence with its context. Its antigen has not been determined. The input lacks base qualities; no much larger clone sits a single base away. These data come from a study of blood T cell repertoires in COVID-19 (dated by TCRdb to the early 2020s). Concerning the study at large: Samples covering the acute and convalescent phases of COVID-19 were provided by collaborators in the United States, Italy and Spain. A de-identified subject ID, COVID-19 status, age in years and sex were almost always included in the sample metadata. Subjects who had been exposed to COVID-19, were actively infected with it, or had recovered from it provided the deeply sampled blood TCRbeta repertoires that made up the dataset. The material from the prospective study consisted of cDNA or gDNA derived from T cells, B-cell-depleted T cells, or PBMCs. The samples were drawn from two sources: the first 160 participants of the ongoing ImmuneRACE study, and approximately 1,300 subjects contributed by 6 global collaborators. A freely available public database, intended as a resource for researchers studying the immune response to SARS-CoV-2, is where the repertoires were released. Where HLA class I and class II types were available, the types were taken from metadata supplied by the sample provider, not from assay-based typing. The investigation overall reported the following: The quantity of clinical and demographic metadata differed by source and by participant and was supplied without curation.

TCRbeta CDR3 regions were amplified from genomic DNA by means of the immunoSEQ Assay, a bias-controlled multiplex PCR. The paper's processing steps were these. Within the assay, amplification of reference gene primers was used to estimate how many nucleated cells each sample contained. To quantify the absolute abundance of each unique TCRbeta CDR3 rearrangement, sequence reads were collapsed and filtered. For each sample, productive Simpson clonality was calculated as the square root of Simpson's diversity index across productive rearrangements. The table was pulled from immuneACCESS by TCRdb, which kept in-frame rearrangements only. Such tables lose some clones; where checked, under half of the loss comes from unresolved V genes, and the rest has no known cause. That table gives V, J and clone size, and the DNA gave D and trimming. The sample includes roughly 320,000 clones, with 85% to 90% observed a single time. The top ten constitute just under 6.5% of the sample.

At one collaborating source in Seattle, patients were enrolled during active infection and were followed longitudinally through the course of disease. The collaborating institutions used their own protocols to collect whole blood in K2EDTA tubes. For TCRbeta analysis, collaborator samples were shipped as frozen whole blood, as isolated PBMCs, or as DNA extracted from either sample type. The receptor comes from a woman aged 50 to 65 with COVID-19, enrolled during active disease. Sequenced input: peripheral blood.

The DNA is as follows: TGTGCCAGCAGCAGCTGGGCGGGGGCTTACAAAACCGGGGAGCTGTTTTTT. Translated, this gives CASSSWAGAYKTGELFF. The chain joins TRBV21-1 to TRBJ2-2; the table's D call TRBD2 went unverified against the DNA. TRBV21-1 is described as a pseudogene. From the cysteine through the phenylalanine, the CDR3 covers 17 amino acids. The entry retains the CDR3 DNA only, 51 bases that are in frame from base 1.